This T cell receptor beta chain came from a study of shared clonotypes between healthy human individuals. Study as a whole: The cohort had a couple of women and a few men, ages 18 to 49.

Details on this clone: Antigen specificity is unknown.

The CDR3 contains 14 residues. V was trimmed by 5 bases and J by 2 bases, leaving 16 bases between them. CDR1 and CDR2 (germline): GTSNPN, SVGIG (reference sequence). The study's findings and limits: Sorted-subset samples were not fully sequenced, rarefaction indicated. Clonotypes that were shared across a few donors made up around 5% of naive CD4 clonotypes.

Using immunoSEQ multiplex PCR, the repertoire was profiled, and TCRdb retains in-frame clones only, with some absent. Of more than 2 million clones in the sample, approximately 96% were seen once. The chain uses TRBV30 and TRBJ2-7, with D tentatively TRBD1 (5 bases). Material for sequencing was naive CD4+ T cells sorted from blood. Subset defined: CD45RA+ positively selected. This TCR was sampled from a man aged 18 to 30 in good health. The CDR3 sequence is CAWDTSGRAYEQYF. CDR3 sequence (DNA): TGTGCCTGGGATACGTCGGGCAGGGCCTACGAGCAGTACTTC.